Following are 25 T cell receptor beta chains from one sample sequenced in a study of T cell responses to AZD1222 COVID-19 vaccine. Sequencing was performed with immunoSEQ multiplex PCR; in TCRdb, only in-frame clones are kept and a portion is missing. The sample yields approximately 60,000 clones, roughly 84% seen once. The material was peripheral blood, obtained on day 0 of AZD1222 vaccination. These receptors originate from an adult in good health.

J is TRBJ2-7 and V is TRBV28, with TRBD1 matching 7 bases. Per the germline V gene, CDR1 is MDHEN and CDR2 is SYDVKM. The J segment lost 1 base and the V segment lost 2 bases, leaving 2 bases of the junction unmatched. The CDR3 loop spans 14 amino acids. The CDR3 protein is CASSLLRGSYEQYF. CDR3 sequence (DNA): TGTGCCAGCAGTTTACTCAGGGGGTCCTACGAGCAGTACTTC. The full variable domain, its missing parts supplied by reference TRBV28 and TRBJ2-7, is DVKVTQSSRYLVKRTGEKVFLECVQDMDHENMFWYRQDPGLGLRLIYFSYDVKMKEKGDIPEGYSVSREKKERFSLILESASTNQTSMYLCASSLLRGSYEQYFGPGTRLTVT.

The chain uses TRBV9 and TRBJ2-2; D possibly matches TRBD1 or TRBD2 (6 bases each). Per the germline V gene, CDR1 is SGDLS and CDR2 is YYNGEE. V lost 5 bases, J lost 4 bases, and 15 bases lay in between. The CDR3 contains 15 residues. The CDR3, as DNA: TGTGCCAGCAGAGCAGCCAGGGGAGGCACCGGGGAGCTGTTTTTT. Encoded protein: CASRAARGGTGELFF.

The rearrangement links TRBV4-3 to TRBJ1-3; perhaps TRBD1 as D (5 bases). With 1 base removed from V and 4 bases from J, the gap between germline ends came to 8 bases. The CDR3 has 14 residues. CDR1 and CDR2 from the germline V gene are LGHNA and YSLEER. As DNA, the CDR3 is TGCGCCAGCAGCCAAGTACGGGACGGAAACACCATATATTTT. This codes for CASSQVRDGNTIYF.

The CDR3 nucleotides are TGTGCCAGCAGCTTGTCGGGGGTAAGGCATGGCTACACCTTC. Residues: CASSLSGVRHGYTF. The chain has TRBV5-4 and TRBJ1-2; D may be TRBD1 (5 bases). CDR1 and CDR2 from the germline V gene are SGHNT and YYREEE (reference sequence). This CDR3 is built from 14 residues. Trimming took off 1 base at V and 6 bases at J, with 13 bases between the two ends.

This clone came up once. The V gene is TRBV9, the J gene TRBJ2-7; maybe TRBD1 (5 bases). V gave up 0 bases and J gave up 2 bases, with 12 bases separating them. Germline V CDR1 and CDR2: SGDLS, YYNGEE. This CDR3 has 15 residues. In DNA form, the CDR3 reads TGTGCCAGCAGCGTAGGGACATTCTTACCCTACGAGCAGTACTTC. Amino acids: CASSVGTFLPYEQYF.

CDR3 nucleotide sequence: TGTGCCAGCAGCCAAGTCCCAGAGGGCTACGAGCAGTACTTC. Protein product: CASSQVPEGYEQYF. The V call is TRBV3-1 (or the pseudogene TRBV3-2), the J call TRBJ2-7; possible D gene TRBD2, 5 bases. V lost 1 base, J lost 3 bases, and 10 bases lay in between. The germline V gene encodes CDR1 LGHDT and CDR2 YNNKEL (reference sequence). This CDR3 region has 14 residues.

V usage is TRBV5-1 and J usage is TRBJ2-5; D gene ambiguous. The germline V and J ends were trimmed by 0 bases and 0 bases, with 6 bases remaining between them. The CDR3 runs to 14 residues. Germline assignment: CDR1 SGHRS and CDR2 YFSETQ. The CDR3, as DNA: TGCGCCAGCAGCTTGGTAGGGCACCAAGAGACCCAGTACTTC. Amino acids: CASSLVGHQETQYF.

The rearrangement links TRBV9 to TRBJ1-1, with D unresolved. Germline V gene lookup returns CDR1 SGDLS and CDR2 YYNGEE. The CDR3 covers 14 residues. Trimming removed 0 bases from V and 0 bases from J, with 6 bases in between. The CDR3 region is CASSVDGMNTEAFF. CDR3 nucleotide sequence: TGTGCCAGCAGCGTAGACGGGATGAACACTGAAGCTTTCTTT.

This rearrangement joins TRBV5-6 to TRBJ1-4; no firm D call. CDR1 and CDR2 from the germline V gene are SGHDT and YYEEEE. This CDR3 is 14 amino acids long. Trimming cost V 0 bases and J 3 bases, with 6 bases left between them. The CDR3 spells CASSLEPANEKLFF. CDR3 in DNA: TGTGCCAGCAGCTTGGAGCCGGCTAATGAAAAACTGTTTTTT.

This clone appeared a single time. The chain combines TRBV7-2 with TRBJ1-4; D possibly corresponds to TRBD1 (6 bases). Germline CDR1 SGHTA, CDR2 FQGNSA. The CDR3 totals 17 residues. V dropped 5 bases and J dropped 7 bases, with 23 bases sitting between them. The CDR3 region is CASSRTVPAAGSEKLFF. CDR3 in DNA: TGTGCCAGCAGCCGGACAGTACCAGCCGCGGGAAGTGAAAAACTGTTTTTT.

As concerns this clone: The junction departs from germline at one end; a sequencing error may be responsible. Other DNA sequences in this specimen translate into the identical CDR3. The CDR3 reads CASSLGRVAKQYF. In DNA, the CDR3 is TGCGCCAGCAGTTTAGGACGGGTGGCGAAGCAGTACTTC. V usage is TRBV27 and J usage is TRBJ2-7; D is ambiguous. This CDR3 spans 13 amino acids. The V gene's germline CDR1 is MNHEY and CDR2 SMNVEV (reference sequence).

The chain carries TRBV5-1 and TRBJ1-2, with a possible D match to TRBD1 (5 bases). V was cut by 0 bases and J by 6 bases, with 12 bases left in between. The V gene's germline CDR1 is SGHRS and CDR2 YFSETQ. This CDR3 is 14 amino acids long. The CDR3 nucleotides read TGCGCCAGCAGCTTGGCCGGAGGGGCGGATGGCTACACCTTC. This gives the protein CASSLAGGADGYTF.

This clone was counted only a few times. This chain uses TRBV9 with TRBJ1-3; perhaps TRBD1 as D (6 bases). CDR1 and CDR2 (germline): SGDLS, YYNGEE. Trimming removed 3 bases from V and 4 bases from J, with 20 bases in between. The CDR3 contains 17 residues. The CDR3 reads CASSEGVGVRDGNTIYF. Here the CDR3 DNA reads TGTGCCAGCAGCGAGGGGGTTGGTGTTAGGGACGGAAACACCATATATTTT.

CDR3 sequence: CSVVAAYEQYF. The CDR3 DNA reads as TGCAGCGTTGTGGCAGCATACGAGCAGTACTTC. The rearrangement links TRBV29-1 to TRBJ2-7; the D is unclear. V gave up 4 bases and J gave up 4 bases, with 8 bases separating them. Per the germline V gene, CDR1 is SQVTM and CDR2 is ANQGSEA. The CDR3 contains 11 residues.

CDR3 protein: CASSGQLTEAFF. In DNA, the CDR3 is TGTGCCAGCAGTGGTCAGCTGACTGAAGCTTTCTTT. The chain has TRBV28 and TRBJ1-1; no reliable D call. V lost 5 bases, J lost 5 bases, and 9 bases lay in between. From germline, CDR1 is MDHEN and CDR2 SYDVKM. This CDR3 spans 12 amino acids.

This clone was recorded only once. The chain links TRBV4-1 to TRBJ1-2, with a possible D match to TRBD1 (5 bases). CDR1 is MGHRA, CDR2 YSYEKL, per germline. There are 15 residues in the CDR3. The V and J ends lost 2 bases and 4 bases respectively, with 14 bases between them. Here the CDR3 DNA reads TGCGCCAGCAGCCAAAGGGACCTCATTGGCTATGGCTACACCTTC. Protein: CASSQRDLIGYGYTF.

The chain employs TRBV27 and TRBJ1-6, with D unresolved. This CDR3 has 15 amino acids. The V end was cut by 6 bases, the J end by 7 bases, with 16 bases between. Looked up from germline, CDR1 is MNHEY and CDR2 is SMNVEV (reference sequence). The CDR3 reads CASRPLGGLNSPLHF. CDR3 DNA sequence: TGTGCCAGCAGACCTCTGGGAGGTCTCAATTCACCCCTCCACTTT.

This rearrangement joins TRBV5-6 to TRBJ2-7; no reliable D call. The CDR3 loop spans 12 amino acids. CDR1 SGHDT and CDR2 YYEEEE come from the germline V gene. The ends were cut back, 4 bases at V and 3 bases at J, with 8 bases in the middle. The chain's CDR3 is CASSLLGYEQYF. CDR3 DNA sequence: TGTGCCAGCAGCCTCCTAGGCTACGAGCAGTACTTC.

V and J are TRBV6-6 and TRBJ1-4; TRBD1 might be the D (6 bases). This CDR3 has 16 residues. From germline, CDR1 is MNHNY and CDR2 SVGAGI (reference sequence). Trimming removed 3 bases at V and 0 bases at J, with 11 bases between. CDR3: CASSYDRTATNEKLFF. CDR3 bases: TGTGCCAGCAGTTATGACAGGACTGCAACTAATGAAAAACTGTTTTTT.

The chain recombines TRBV6-5 with TRBJ1-2; D may be TRBD1 (5 bases). CDR3 length: 15 residues. V lost 7 bases and J 1 base, leaving 16 bases between the germline ends. Germline CDR1 and CDR2: MNHEY and SVGAGI. In DNA, the CDR3 is TGTGCCAGCAACCCCTGGGGTCAGGGTAACTATGGCTACACCTTC. Encoded protein: CASNPWGQGNYGYTF.

This chain joins TRBV19 and TRBJ2-2, with D unclear. V was cut by 3 bases and J by 5 bases, with 13 bases left in between. The CDR3 length is 15 residues. Germline V gene sequence: CDR1 LNHDA, CDR2 SQIVND (reference sequence). CDR3 DNA: TGTGCCAGTAGTATTCGACCCCTGGGGACCGGGGAGCTGTTTTTT. As protein: CASSIRPLGTGELFF.

This clone was seen only once. The gene calls are TRBV19 and TRBJ2-5; D is undetermined. CDR1 is LNHDA and CDR2 is SQIVND in the germline V gene (reference sequence). Trimming removed 1 base at V and 5 bases at J, with 8 bases between. The CDR3 has 13 residues. The CDR3 DNA sequence: TGTGCCAGTAGTATAGCCGCGAGGGAGACCCAGTACTTC. Protein: CASSIAARETQYF.

By sample fraction, this clone is medium-sized. The chain has TRBV4-2 and TRBJ1-5; D might be TRBD1 (5 bases). Per germline, CDR1 LGHNA and CDR2 YNFKEQ. The CDR3 has 14 residues. V shed 3 bases and J shed 3 bases, with 9 bases lying between them. The CDR3 reads CASSQRQFNQPQHF. Written as DNA, the CDR3 is TGTGCCAGCAGCCAGAGACAGTTCAATCAGCCCCAGCATTTT.

The rearrangement links TRBV29-1 to TRBJ2-1; perhaps TRBD2 as D (6 bases). Germline V lookup: CDR1 SQVTM, CDR2 ANQGSEA. The V and J ends lost 5 bases and 5 bases respectively, with 10 bases between them. This CDR3 is 12 amino acids long. The CDR3 is CSVLGGDNEQFF. The CDR3 nucleotides are TGCAGCGTTCTGGGCGGGGACAATGAGCAGTTCTTC.

This clone was seen a handful of times. This rearrangement joins TRBV5-1 to TRBJ2-7; 7 nucleotides agree with TRBD2. This CDR3 is 15 amino acids long. CDR1 is SGHRS and CDR2 is YFSETQ in the germline V gene. J was trimmed by 5 bases and V by 0 bases; bases with no gene match: 8. CDR3 residues: CASSLGERAGDEQYF. CDR3 DNA sequence: TGCGCCAGCAGCTTGGGCGAAAGGGCGGGGGACGAGCAGTACTTC.